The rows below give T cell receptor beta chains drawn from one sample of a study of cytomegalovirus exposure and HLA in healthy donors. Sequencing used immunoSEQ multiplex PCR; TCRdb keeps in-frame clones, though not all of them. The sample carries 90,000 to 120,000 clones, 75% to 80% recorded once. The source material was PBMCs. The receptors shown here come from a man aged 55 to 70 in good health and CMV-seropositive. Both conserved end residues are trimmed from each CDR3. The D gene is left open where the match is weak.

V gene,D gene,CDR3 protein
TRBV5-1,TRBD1,ASSSGQGAGYEQY
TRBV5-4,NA,ASSLPGVQETQY
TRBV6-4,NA,ASSALQGGTGELF
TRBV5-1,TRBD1,ASSSTGTGESPLH
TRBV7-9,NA,ASTPWGRAHNSGANVLT
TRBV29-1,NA,SVEEVGAGTGELF
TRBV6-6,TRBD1,ASSGGQGINEQY
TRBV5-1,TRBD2,ASSATSGNEQF
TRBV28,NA,ATEQGGNTEAF
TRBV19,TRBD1,ASSPTGTGGSQGYT
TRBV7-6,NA,ASSLKQGRSPLH
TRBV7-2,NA,ASSKDMSSYNEQF
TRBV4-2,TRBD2,ASSPGRASGGFTDTQY
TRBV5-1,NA,ASSLEGVSRAGETQY
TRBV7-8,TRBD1,ASSSGQAVSFGYT
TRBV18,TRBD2,ASSPPDGREQY
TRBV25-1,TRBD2,ASSLTSGGYYNEQF
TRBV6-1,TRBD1,ASQGTADNQPQH
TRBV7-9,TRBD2,ASSSSGTSARSNTGELF
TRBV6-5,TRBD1,ASSGTGNEQF
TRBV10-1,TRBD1,ASSDGTAQETQY
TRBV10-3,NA,AIRPTGSSYEQY
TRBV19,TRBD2,ASSIGAGAIYYEQY
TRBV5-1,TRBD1,ASSLDRGLFGNEKLF
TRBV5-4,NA,ASSGNNRDTRNTIY
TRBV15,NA,ATSRNSGSYNEQF
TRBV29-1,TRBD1,SVEDRGLSYEQY
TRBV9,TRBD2,ASSVGGLGTAEQY